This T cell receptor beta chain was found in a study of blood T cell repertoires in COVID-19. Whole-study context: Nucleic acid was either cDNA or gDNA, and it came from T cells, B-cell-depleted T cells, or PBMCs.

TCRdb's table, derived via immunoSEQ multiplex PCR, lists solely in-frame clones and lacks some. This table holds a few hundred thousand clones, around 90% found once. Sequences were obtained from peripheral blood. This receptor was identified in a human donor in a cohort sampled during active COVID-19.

The CDR3 spells CASSLLGGGAVYEQYF. The DNA of the CDR3 is TGTGCCAGCAGTTTGCTGGGCGGAGGTGCAGTCTACGAGCAGTACTTC. The genes are TRBV28 and TRBJ2-7, with TRBD2 as a possible D gene (5 bases). Germline CDR1 MDHEN, CDR2 SYDVKM. Trimming shortened V by 3 bases and J by 3 bases, and 18 bases separated the two germline ends. The CDR3 has 16 residues.